This entry describes one TCR beta chain. The data originate from a study of cytomegalovirus exposure and HLA in healthy donors. The PCR ran on 60 Vbeta and 13 Jbeta primers. Libraries were prepared by immunoSEQ multiplex PCR; TCRdb keeps only in-frame clonotypes and omits some of them. The sample holds some 150,000 clones, 80% to 85% seen once. The CDR3 is 14 amino acids. CDR1 KGHSH and CDR2 LQKENI come from the germline V gene. V shed 2 bases and J shed 5 bases, with 10 bases lying between them. V is TRBV18 and J is TRBJ1-5, with D maybe TRBD1 (5 bases). What was sequenced was PBMCs. The sequence derives from a woman aged 30 to 39 in good health and CMV-seronegative. CDR3 DNA: TGTGCCAGCTCACCATCAGGGAACTATCAGCCCCAGCATTTT. This translates into CASSPSGNYQPQHF.